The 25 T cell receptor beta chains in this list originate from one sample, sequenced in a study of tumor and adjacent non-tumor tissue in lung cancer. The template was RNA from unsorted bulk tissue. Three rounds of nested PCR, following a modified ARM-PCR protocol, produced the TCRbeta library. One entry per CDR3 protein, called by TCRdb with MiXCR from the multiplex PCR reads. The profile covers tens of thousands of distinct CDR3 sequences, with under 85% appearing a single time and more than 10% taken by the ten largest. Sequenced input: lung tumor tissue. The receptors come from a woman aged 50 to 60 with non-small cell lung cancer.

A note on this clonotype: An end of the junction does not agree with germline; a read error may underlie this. CDR3 sequence reads: CGSSRDGSRSYTF. The CDR3 DNA sequence: TGTGGCAGCAGTCGGGACGGAAGTAGGAGCTACACCTTC. The chain joins TRBV6-5 to TRBJ1-2; a weak D match, TRBD1 (5 bases). This CDR3 is 13 amino acids long. CDR1 is MNHEY and CDR2 is SVGAGI in the germline V gene.

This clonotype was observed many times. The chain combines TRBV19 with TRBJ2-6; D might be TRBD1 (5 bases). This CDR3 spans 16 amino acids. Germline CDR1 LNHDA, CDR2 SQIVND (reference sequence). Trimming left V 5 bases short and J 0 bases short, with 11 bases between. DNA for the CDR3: TGTGCCAGTAGTGGGGCCACACGCTCTGGGGCCAACGTCCTGACTTTC. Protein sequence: CASSGATRSGANVLTF.

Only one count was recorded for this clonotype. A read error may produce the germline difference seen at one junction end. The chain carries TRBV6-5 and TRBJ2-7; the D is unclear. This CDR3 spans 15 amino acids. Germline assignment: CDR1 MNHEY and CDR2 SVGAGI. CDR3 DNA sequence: TGTGTCAGCAGTTACAGAGCAGGAACCCCCTTGGAGCAGTACTTC. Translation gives CVSSYRAGTPLEQYF.

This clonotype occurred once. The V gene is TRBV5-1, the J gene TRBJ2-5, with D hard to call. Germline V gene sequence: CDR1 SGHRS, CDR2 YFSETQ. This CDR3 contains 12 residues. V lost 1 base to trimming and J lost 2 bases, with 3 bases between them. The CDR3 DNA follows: TGCGCCAGCAGCTTGTGGCAAGAGACCCAGTACTTC. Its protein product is CASSLWQETQYF.

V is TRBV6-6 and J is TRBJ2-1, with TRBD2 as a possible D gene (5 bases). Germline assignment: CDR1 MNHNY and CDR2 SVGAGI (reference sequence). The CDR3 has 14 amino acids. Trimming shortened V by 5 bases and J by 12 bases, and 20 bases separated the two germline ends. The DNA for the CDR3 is TGTGCCAGCAGTAATCGTTTGAGGGCCGGTGGGCAGTTCTTC. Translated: CASSNRLRAGGQFF.

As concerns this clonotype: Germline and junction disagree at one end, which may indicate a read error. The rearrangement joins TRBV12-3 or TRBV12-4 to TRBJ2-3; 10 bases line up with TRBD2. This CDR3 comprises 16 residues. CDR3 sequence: CVSSLLLAGAGDTHYF. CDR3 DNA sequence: TGTGTCAGCAGTTTACTTCTAGCGGGAGCGGGAGATACGCACTATTTT.

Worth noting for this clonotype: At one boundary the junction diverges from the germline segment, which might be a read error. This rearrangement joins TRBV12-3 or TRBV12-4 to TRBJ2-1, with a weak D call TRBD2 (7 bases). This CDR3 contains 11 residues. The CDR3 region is CANSLEGGELF. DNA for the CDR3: TGTGCCAACAGTTTAGAGGGGGGGGAGCTCTTC.

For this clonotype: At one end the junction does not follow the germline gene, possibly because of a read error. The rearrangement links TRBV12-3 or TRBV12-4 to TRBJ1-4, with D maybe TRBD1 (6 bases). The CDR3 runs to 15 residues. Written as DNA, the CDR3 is TGTGCCAACAGTTCCGCAACAGGGAGTGGCGAAAAACTGTTTTTT. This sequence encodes CANSSATGSGEKLFF.

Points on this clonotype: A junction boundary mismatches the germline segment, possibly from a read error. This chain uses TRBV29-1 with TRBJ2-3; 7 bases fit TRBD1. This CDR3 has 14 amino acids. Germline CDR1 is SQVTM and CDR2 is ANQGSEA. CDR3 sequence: CSVTRTGAGDTQYF. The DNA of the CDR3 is TGCAGCGTTACCAGGACAGGAGCAGGAGATACACAGTATTTT.

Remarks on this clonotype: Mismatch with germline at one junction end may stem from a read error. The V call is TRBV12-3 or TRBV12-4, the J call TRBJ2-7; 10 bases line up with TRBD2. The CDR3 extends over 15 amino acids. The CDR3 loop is CTSSLRLAGTYEQYF. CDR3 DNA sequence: TGTACCAGCAGTCTTAGACTAGCGGGCACCTATGAGCAGTACTTC.

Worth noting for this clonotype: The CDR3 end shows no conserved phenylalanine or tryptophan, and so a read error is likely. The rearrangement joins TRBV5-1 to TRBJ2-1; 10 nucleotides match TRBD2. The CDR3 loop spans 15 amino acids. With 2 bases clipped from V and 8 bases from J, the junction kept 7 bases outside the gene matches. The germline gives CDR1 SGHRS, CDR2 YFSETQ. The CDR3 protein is CASSLPAGGDDEQFI. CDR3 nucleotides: TGCGCCAGCAGCTTACCAGCGGGAGGGGACGATGAGCAGTTCATC.

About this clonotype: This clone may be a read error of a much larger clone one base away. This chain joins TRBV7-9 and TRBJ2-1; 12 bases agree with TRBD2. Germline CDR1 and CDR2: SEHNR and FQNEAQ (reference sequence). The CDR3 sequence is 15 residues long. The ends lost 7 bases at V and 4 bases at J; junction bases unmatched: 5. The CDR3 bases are TGTGCCAGCAACCCTACTAGCGGGAGGTACAATGAGCAGTTCTTC. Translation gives CASNPTSGRYNEQFF.

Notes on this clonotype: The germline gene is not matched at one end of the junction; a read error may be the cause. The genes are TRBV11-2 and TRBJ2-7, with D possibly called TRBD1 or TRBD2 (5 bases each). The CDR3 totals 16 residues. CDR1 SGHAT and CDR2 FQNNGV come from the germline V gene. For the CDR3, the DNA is TGTGCCAACAGCCAGGGACGGGGAGAGTTCTCCTACGGGCAGTACTTC. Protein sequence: CANSQGRGEFSYGQYF.

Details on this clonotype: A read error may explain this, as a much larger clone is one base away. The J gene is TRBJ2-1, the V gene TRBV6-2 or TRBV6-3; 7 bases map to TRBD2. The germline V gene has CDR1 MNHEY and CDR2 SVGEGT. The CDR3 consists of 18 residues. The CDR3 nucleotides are TGTGTCAGCAACGACGGAGGGCTAGCGGAGGGCTCCTACAATGAGCAGTTCTTC. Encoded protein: CVSNDGGLAEGSYNEQFF.

This CDR3 is CACNFTQLDTQYF. As DNA, the CDR3 is TGTGCCTGCAACTTTACCCAACTAGATACGCAGTATTTT. The chain combines TRBV11-2 with TRBJ2-3, with unresolved D. Trimming pared 11 bases from V and 5 bases from J, leaving 17 bases between. The CDR3 loop spans 13 amino acids. Germline assignment: CDR1 SGHAT and CDR2 FQNNGV.

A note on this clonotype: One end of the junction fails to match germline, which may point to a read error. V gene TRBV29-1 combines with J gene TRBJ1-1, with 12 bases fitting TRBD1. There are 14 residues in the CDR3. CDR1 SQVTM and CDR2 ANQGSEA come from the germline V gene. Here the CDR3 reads CCVLGQGAPTGAFF. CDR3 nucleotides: TGCTGCGTCTTGGGACAGGGGGCCCCCACTGGAGCTTTCTTT.

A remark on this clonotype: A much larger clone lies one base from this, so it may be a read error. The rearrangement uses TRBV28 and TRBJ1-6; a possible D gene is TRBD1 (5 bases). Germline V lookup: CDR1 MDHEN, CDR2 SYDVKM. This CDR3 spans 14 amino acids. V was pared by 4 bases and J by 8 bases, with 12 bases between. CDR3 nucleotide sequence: TGTGCCAGCAGTTCCCGGTGGGGGTATTCACCCCTCCACTTT. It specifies CASSSRWGYSPLHF.

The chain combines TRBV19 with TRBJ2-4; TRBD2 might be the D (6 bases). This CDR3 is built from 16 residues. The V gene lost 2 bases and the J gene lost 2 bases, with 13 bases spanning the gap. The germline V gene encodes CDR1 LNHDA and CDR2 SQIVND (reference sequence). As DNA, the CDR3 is TGTGCCAGTAGTATAACGGGGGTTATGACCAAAAACATTCAGTACTTC. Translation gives CASSITGVMTKNIQYF. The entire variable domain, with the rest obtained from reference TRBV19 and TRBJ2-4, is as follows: DGGITQSPKYLFRKEGQNVTLSCEQNLNHDAMYWYRQDPGQGLRLIYYSQIVNDFQKGDIAEGYSVSREKKESFPLTVTSAQKNPTAFYLCASSITGVMTKNIQYFGAGTRLSVL.

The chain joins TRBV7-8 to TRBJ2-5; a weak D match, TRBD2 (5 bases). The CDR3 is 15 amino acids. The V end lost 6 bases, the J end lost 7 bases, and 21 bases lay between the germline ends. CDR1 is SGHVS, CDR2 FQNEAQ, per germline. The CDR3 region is CASRLSTWRIGTQYF. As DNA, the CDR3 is TGTGCCAGCAGACTGTCGACTTGGAGGATCGGGACCCAGTACTTC.

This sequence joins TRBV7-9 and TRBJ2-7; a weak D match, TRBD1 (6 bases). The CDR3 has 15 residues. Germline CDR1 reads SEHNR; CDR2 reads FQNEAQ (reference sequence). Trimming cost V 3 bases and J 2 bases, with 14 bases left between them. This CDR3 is CASSFSTGDTYEQYF. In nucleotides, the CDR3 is TGTGCCAGCAGCTTTTCGACAGGCGATACCTACGAGCAGTACTTC. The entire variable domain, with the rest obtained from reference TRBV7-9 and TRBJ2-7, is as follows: DTGVSQNPRHKITKRGQNVTFRCDPISEHNRLYWYRQTLGQGPEFLTYFQNEAQLEKSRLLSDRFSAERPKGSFSTLEIQRTEQGDSAMYLCASSFSTGDTYEQYFGPGTRLTVT.

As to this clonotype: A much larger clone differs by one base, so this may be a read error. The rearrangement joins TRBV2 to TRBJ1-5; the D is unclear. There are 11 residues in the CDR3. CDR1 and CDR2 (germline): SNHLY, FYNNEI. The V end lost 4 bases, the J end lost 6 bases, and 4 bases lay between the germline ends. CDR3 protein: CASSVCQPQHF. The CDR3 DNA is TGTGCCAGCAGTGTATGTCAGCCCCAGCATTTT.

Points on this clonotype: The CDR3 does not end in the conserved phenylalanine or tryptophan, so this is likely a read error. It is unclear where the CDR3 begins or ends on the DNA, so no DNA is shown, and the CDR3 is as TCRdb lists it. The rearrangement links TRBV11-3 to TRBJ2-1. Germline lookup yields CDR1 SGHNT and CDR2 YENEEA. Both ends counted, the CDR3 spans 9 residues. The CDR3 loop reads CASTLVQIS.

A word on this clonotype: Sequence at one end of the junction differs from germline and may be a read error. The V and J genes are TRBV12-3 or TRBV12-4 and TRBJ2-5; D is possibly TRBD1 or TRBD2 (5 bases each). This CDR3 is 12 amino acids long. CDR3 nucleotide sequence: TGTACCAGCAATTTAGCCATCGGGGCCCATTACTTC. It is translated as CTSNLAIGAHYF.

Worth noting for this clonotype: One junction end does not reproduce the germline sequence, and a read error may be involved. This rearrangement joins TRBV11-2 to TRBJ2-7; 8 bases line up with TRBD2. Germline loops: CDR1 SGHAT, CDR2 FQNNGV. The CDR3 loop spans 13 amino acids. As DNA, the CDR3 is TGTACCAGCATCTTAAGGAATAGCGGGGAGCACTACTTC. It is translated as CTSILRNSGEHYF.

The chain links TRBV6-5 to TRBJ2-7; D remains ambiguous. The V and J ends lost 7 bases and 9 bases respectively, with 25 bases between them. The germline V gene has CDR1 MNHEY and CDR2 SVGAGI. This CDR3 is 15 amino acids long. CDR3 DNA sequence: TGTGCCAGCAATCCGCTACATGGGCCTCCGTTTAGGCAGTACTTC. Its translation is CASNPLHGPPFRQYF.